What follows describes a single T cell receptor (beta chain). Time point given: peripheral blood 6 weeks after treatment start. The data were obtained in a study of PD-L1 blockade in urothelial cancer. TCRdb's copy holds only in-frame clones and misses some; the assay was immunoSEQ multiplex PCR. Of around 30,000 clones in the sample, approximately 80% were seen once. This receptor was identified in a man in his 70s with urothelial cancer. Sample: PBMCs, taken around atezolizumab (anti-PD-L1) treatment.

The CDR3 here is CASSQDAGGQGPYEQYF. The CDR3 DNA reads TGTGCCAGCAGCCAAGACGCGGGGGGACAGGGACCCTACGAGCAGTACTTC. V is TRBV4-2 and J is TRBJ2-7; a weak D match, TRBD1 (9 bases). Germline V gives CDR1 LGHNA, CDR2 YNFKEQ. The V gene lost 0 bases and the J gene lost 2 bases, with 17 bases spanning the gap. The CDR3 spans 17 residues.